The 3 T cell receptor beta chains below all came from one sample that was sequenced in a study of T cells expressing NK-cell markers. TCRdb derives one entry per CDR3 protein from the 5' RACE reads, leaving out DNA. This table holds about 260,000 distinct CDR3 sequences. Material for sequencing was blood T cells: a sorted CD56 or NKG2C T cell subset, CD4+ or CD8+ T cells, or bulk PBMC T cells (not recorded which). The receptors here all came from a woman between 18 and 70 years old in good health.

V and J are TRBV5-4 and TRBJ2-1. CDR1 SGHNT and CDR2 YYREEE come from the germline V gene (reference sequence). This CDR3 is built from 14 residues. Here the CDR3 reads CASSARYSYNEQFF.

V and J are TRBV11-2 and TRBJ2-5; the D call of TRBD2 rests on TCRdb alone, since no DNA is present to check it. The CDR3 extends over 16 amino acids. Germline assignment: CDR1 SGHAT and CDR2 FQNNGV. This CDR3 is CASSLGQGHSQETQYF.

V is TRBV18 and J is TRBJ2-6. The CDR3 loop spans 15 amino acids. Germline lookup yields CDR1 KGHSH and CDR2 LQKENI. The CDR3: CASSPWDSGANVLTF.